The clone carrying this T cell receptor (beta chain) has just a few counts. Its antigen remains unknown. This sample was taken from a study of cytomegalovirus exposure and HLA in healthy donors. Study-level results: In a later analysis, HLA-associated beta chains showed higher expansion and lower generation probabilities than comparable chains. Later work found that TCR association rates differed between HLA loci; DRB1 had the most and HLA-C the fewest. What was likely a sequencing artifact was a cluster of highly shared sequence variants.

The length of the CDR3 is 16 residues. Germline values: CDR1 MDHEN, CDR2 SYDVKM. V shed 5 bases and J shed 6 bases, with 20 bases lying between them. The primer mix had 60 Vbeta and 13 Jbeta primers. The method was immunoSEQ multiplex PCR; TCRdb's version includes in-frame clones alone and lacks a portion of them. The data contain over 65,000 clones, about four fifths of them seen just once; the ten biggest clones take up roughly 14%. This receptor was identified in a woman in her forties in good health and CMV-seropositive. The chain couples TRBV28 to TRBJ1-5; D unclear. Input material: PBMCs. This chain's CDR3 is CASSILRTGNGQPQHF. CDR3 nucleotides: TGTGCCAGCAGTATCTTGAGGACGGGGAACGGTCAGCCCCAGCATTTT.